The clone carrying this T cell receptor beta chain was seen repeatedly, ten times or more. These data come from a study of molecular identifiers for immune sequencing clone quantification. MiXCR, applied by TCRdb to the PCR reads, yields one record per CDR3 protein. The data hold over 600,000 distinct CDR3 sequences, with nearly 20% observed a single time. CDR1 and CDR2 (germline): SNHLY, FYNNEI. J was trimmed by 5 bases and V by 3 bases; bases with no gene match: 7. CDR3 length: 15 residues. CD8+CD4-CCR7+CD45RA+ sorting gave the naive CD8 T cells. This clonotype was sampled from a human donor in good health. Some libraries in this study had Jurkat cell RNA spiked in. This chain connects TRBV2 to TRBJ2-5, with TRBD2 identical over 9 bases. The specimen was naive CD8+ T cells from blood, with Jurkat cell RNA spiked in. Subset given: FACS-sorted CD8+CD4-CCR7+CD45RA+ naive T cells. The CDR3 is CASSDVAGVTETQYF. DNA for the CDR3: TGTGCCAGCAGTGATGTAGCGGGAGTTACGGAGACCCAGTACTTC.